A selection of T cell receptor beta chains follows, all from one sample in a study of CD8+ T cells in alopecia areata. Sequencing used immunoSEQ multiplex PCR; TCRdb keeps in-frame clones, though not all of them. The data contain 200,000 to 250,000 clones, over 60% of them singletons. Here the sequenced sample was CD4+ T cells sorted from blood, taken between weeks 43 and 45, from a patient treated with tofacitinib. The receptors come from a human donor with alopecia areata. CDR3s include the opening cysteine and the closing phenylalanine or tryptophan. D genes are given only for firm matches. Size tells how often a clone was seen (once, few, many) or the class of an expanded clone, and some rows leave it out.

>NA|TRBJ2-5|NA|TRBV9
TGTGCCAGCAGCGTAGGGACCCAAGAGACCCAGTACTTC
CASSVGTQETQYF
>NA|TRBJ1-1|TRBD1|TRBV11-3
TGTGCCAGCAGCATGGGACAGGGGAACACTGAAGCTTTCTTT
CASSMGQGNTEAFF
>NA|TRBJ2-2|NA|TRBV4-3
TGCGCCAGCAGGGACCGGACAGTCGACACCGGGGAGCTGTTTTTT
CASRDRTVDTGELFF
>once|TRBJ2-3|NA|TRBV18
TGTGCCAGCTCACCGTCGGTAGCGGCGGATACGCAGTATTTT
CASSPSVAADTQYF
>NA|TRBJ1-2|TRBD1|TRBV29-1
TGCAGCGCCGGACCGGGACAGGGGAACTATGGCTACACCTTC
CSAGPGQGNYGYTF
>few|TRBJ2-2|NA|TRBV30
TGTGCCTGGAGTGCCAGACGGGCGAACACCGGGGAGCTGTTTTTT
CAWSARRANTGELFF
>NA|TRBJ1-1|TRBD1|TRBV29-1
TGCAGCGTTGTGGGACAGGGGAACACTGAAGCTTTCTTT
CSVVGQGNTEAFF
>NA|TRBJ1-2|NA|TRBV20-1
TGCAGTGCCAAGGGAGTAGAGGGCTACACCTTC
CSAKGVEGYTF
>NA|TRBJ1-4|NA|TRBV5-1
TGCGCCAGCAGTCCCTCCCAAGAAGAAAAACTGTTTTTT
CASSPSQEEKLFF
>NA|TRBJ2-3|NA|TRBV6-5
TGTGCCAGCAGGCGGAGGGACACAGATACGCAGTATTTT
CASRRRDTDTQYF
>NA|TRBJ2-1|TRBD2|TRBV2
TGTGCCAGCCGAGGGACTAGCGGGGGTCTATCTAGAAATGAGCAGTTCTTC
CASRGTSGGLSRNEQFF
>few|TRBJ1-6|NA|TRBV30
TGTGCCTGGAGTGCCGGGGTTAGTTCACCCCTCCACTTT
CAWSAGVSSPLHF
>few|TRBJ2-7|NA|TRBV20-1
TGCAGTGCCGGGATGAACTACGAGCAGTACTTC
CSAGMNYEQYF
>NA|TRBJ2-3|TRBD2|TRBV10-3
TGTGCCACCCACGACCAACTAGCGGGGGGAGATACGCAGTATTTT
CATHDQLAGGDTQYF
>few|TRBJ2-7|NA|TRBV27
TGTGCCAGCAAGGTTTTAGGTAATGACGGCGAGCAGTACTTC
CASKVLGNDGEQYF
>NA|TRBJ2-3|NA|TRBV29-1
TGCAGCGTCCCCGGGACATCACTTGATACGCAGTATTTT
CSVPGTSLDTQYF
>few|TRBJ2-3|TRBD1|TRBV5-1
TGCGCCAGCAGCCTGGGACAGATAGAGGCAGATACGCAGTATTTT
CASSLGQIEADTQYF
>NA|TRBJ2-1|TRBD2|TRBV7-6
TGTGCCAGCAGCTTACCCCTCTATGAGCGGGGGAGGGACAATGAGCAGTTCTTC
CASSLPLYERGRDNEQFF
>few|TRBJ2-2|NA|TRBV7-2
TGTGCCAGCAGCCTAACCTCACCCACCGGGGAGCTGTTTTTT
CASSLTSPTGELFF
>NA|TRBJ1-1|NA|TRBV11-2
TGTGCCAGCAGCCTACTAACGAACACTGAAGCTTTCTTT
CASSLLTNTEAFF
>once|TRBJ1-1|NA|TRBV5-1
TGCGCCAGCACCCGGGACGGGGGCCGGGGGGCTGAAGCTTTCTTT
CASTRDGGRGAEAFF
>NA|TRBJ2-1|NA|TRBV29-1
TGCAGCGTTGAAGGGCACAGGGGGGGATACAATGAGCAGTTCTTC
CSVEGHRGGYNEQFF
>NA|TRBJ1-2|NA|TRBV19
TGTGCCAGCTCCACTGAATCCGGGAATGGCTACACCTTC
CASSTESGNGYTF
>NA|TRBJ2-3|NA|TRBV4-1
TGCGCCAGCAGCCAAGCTCAGACCACAGATACGCAGTATTTT
CASSQAQTTDTQYF
>NA|TRBJ2-7|TRBD1|TRBV11-3
TGTGCCAGCAGCTTAGAAATGGGACAGGGAACCTACGAGCAGTACTTC
CASSLEMGQGTYEQYF
>once|TRBJ1-6|NA|TRBV29-1
TGCAGCGTTGAAGACCCCCGGGGGTCCCTCCACTTT
CSVEDPRGSLHF
>NA|TRBJ2-7|TRBD1|TRBV11-2
TGTGCCAGCAGCTCCAGACAGGGGACGTACGAGCAGTACTTC
CASSSRQGTYEQYF
>NA|TRBJ2-1|TRBD2|TRBV19
TGTGCCAGTAGTAGGACTAGCGGGGACAATGAGCAGTTCTTC
CASSRTSGDNEQFF
>few|TRBJ1-5|NA|TRBV15
TGTGCCACCAGCAGGAATGGACCAAATCAGCCCCAGCATTTT
CATSRNGPNQPQHF
>NA|TRBJ1-6|TRBD1|TRBV2
TGTGCCAGCAGTGACTTAGGTTTACGGACAGGGACGGATAATTCACCCCTCCACTTT
CASSDLGLRTGTDNSPLHF
>NA|TRBJ1-1|NA|TRBV4-2
TGTGCCAGCAGCCAACTACCGGACGTGAACACTGAAGCTTTCTTT
CASSQLPDVNTEAFF
>NA|TRBJ2-1|TRBD2|TRBV30
TGTGCCTGGATGAAGAGGGCGGGACTAGCGTCCTACAATGAGCAGTTCTTC
CAWMKRAGLASYNEQFF
>NA|TRBJ1-2|NA|TRBV29-1
TGCAGCGGGGGGTCGGAACACTATGGCTACACCTTC
CSGGSEHYGYTF
>NA|TRBJ2-5|NA|TRBV29-1
TGCAGCGTTGACGCGGGGGAGACCCAGTACTTC
CSVDAGETQYF
>NA|TRBJ2-3|NA|TRBV27
TGTGCCAGCAGCCAGGGACTTCCAGAGCCAGATACGCAGTATTTT
CASSQGLPEPDTQYF
>NA|TRBJ2-7|NA|TRBV25-1
TGTGCCAGCAGTGACCCAGGGTCGAAGTTGGGCGAGCAGTACTTC
CASSDPGSKLGEQYF
>NA|TRBJ2-5|TRBD2|TRBV10-3
TGTGCCATCAGTGGGGGAGGGCCGGAGACCCAGTACTTC
CAISGGGPETQYF
>NA|TRBJ1-2|TRBD1|TRBV29-1
TGCAGCGGGGACAGGGGGCTGGGAGGCTACACCTTC
CSGDRGLGGYTF
>NA|TRBJ1-2|NA|TRBV4-3
TGCGCCAGCAGCCACCTAGACGGTGACGGCTACACCTTC
CASSHLDGDGYTF
>NA|TRBJ1-2|NA|TRBV1
TGCACCAGCAGCCAAGATTGGGGACAGTCAGCTAACTATGGCTACACCTTC
CTSSQDWGQSANYGYTF
>NA|TRBJ2-1|TRBD2|TRBV27
TGTGCCAGCAGCCTTCGAGCACTAGCGGGGGTGGGGAATGAGCAGTTCTTC
CASSLRALAGVGNEQFF
>NA|TRBJ2-1|TRBD2|TRBV7-2
TGTGCCAGCAGCTTGACACCGACTCGCGGGGGGGGCAATGAGCAGTTCTTC
CASSLTPTRGGGNEQFF
>NA|TRBJ1-2|NA|TRBV5-6
TGTGCCAGCAGCTTGTACCCAGGTTCGGACTATGGCTACACCTTC
CASSLYPGSDYGYTF
>NA|TRBJ2-2|NA|TRBV2
TGTGCCAGCAGAAAGGGGGGTTCCGGGGAGCTGTTTTTT
CASRKGGSGELFF
>NA|TRBJ2-7|NA|TRBV11-1
TGTGCCAGCACCGCGGAACGCGCAGGGGAGCAGTACTTC
CASTAERAGEQYF
>few|TRBJ1-2|TRBD1|TRBV27
TGTGCCAGCAGTTTATCACCCCTGGACAGGGACGGCTACACCTTC
CASSLSPLDRDGYTF
>few|TRBJ1-1|NA|TRBV5-1
TGCGCCAGCAGCCTCTCCAGGTCAACAACTGAAGCTTTCTTT
CASSLSRSTTEAFF
>few|TRBJ2-1|NA|TRBV29-1
TGCAGCACCGCTGTGGGGGAACTCGACAATGAGCAGTTCTTC
CSTAVGELDNEQFF
>NA|TRBJ2-3|TRBD2|TRBV5-1
TGCGCCAGCAGCTTGGTGATAGCGGGTTCCACAGATACGCAGTATTTT
CASSLVIAGSTDTQYF
>few|TRBJ2-6|NA|TRBV30
TGTGCCTGGAGTGTACTCGTGTCTTCTGGGGCCAACGTCCTGACTTTC
CAWSVLVSSGANVLTF
>few|TRBJ1-1|TRBD1|TRBV29-1
TGCAGCGTTGCCAGGCAGGGGGCGAACACTGAAGCTTTCTTT
CSVARQGANTEAFF
>NA|TRBJ1-1|NA|TRBV6-5
TGTGCCACCCGACCCGCGACGGGGTTGAACACTGAAGCTTTCTTT
CATRPATGLNTEAFF
>NA|TRBJ1-6|NA|TRBV23-1
TGCGCCAGCAGCCAGGGACCGCCTATCCTCCACTTT
CASSQGPPILHF
>few|TRBJ1-3|NA|TRBV5-5
TGTGCCAGCAGCTCCTCAGGTTCGCTCTTTGGAAACACCATATATTTT
CASSSSGSLFGNTIYF
>once|TRBJ1-6|NA|TRBV11-2
TGTGCCAGCAGCTCGGACGGATATTCACCCCTCCACTTT
CASSSDGYSPLHF
>NA|TRBJ2-5|TRBD1|TRBV5-1
TGCGCCAGCAGCTTGGGGGACAGGGCCCAAGAGACCCAGTACTTC
CASSLGDRAQETQYF
>NA|TRBJ2-3|NA|TRBV25-1
TGTGCCAGCAGTCCCAATGTCAGGACAGATACGCAGTATTTT
CASSPNVRTDTQYF
>NA|TRBJ2-3|NA|TRBV30
TGTGCCTGGAGTATATCTGGGGCTATTAGCACAGATACGCAGTATTTT
CAWSISGAISTDTQYF
>few|TRBJ1-1|NA|TRBV5-1
TGCGCCAGCAGCTTGGAAACGGGGATTGACACTGAAGCTTTCTTT
CASSLETGIDTEAFF
>NA|TRBJ1-6|NA|TRBV27
TGTGCCAGCAGTTTATCGTGGCTCTATAATTCACCCCTCCACTTT
CASSLSWLYNSPLHF